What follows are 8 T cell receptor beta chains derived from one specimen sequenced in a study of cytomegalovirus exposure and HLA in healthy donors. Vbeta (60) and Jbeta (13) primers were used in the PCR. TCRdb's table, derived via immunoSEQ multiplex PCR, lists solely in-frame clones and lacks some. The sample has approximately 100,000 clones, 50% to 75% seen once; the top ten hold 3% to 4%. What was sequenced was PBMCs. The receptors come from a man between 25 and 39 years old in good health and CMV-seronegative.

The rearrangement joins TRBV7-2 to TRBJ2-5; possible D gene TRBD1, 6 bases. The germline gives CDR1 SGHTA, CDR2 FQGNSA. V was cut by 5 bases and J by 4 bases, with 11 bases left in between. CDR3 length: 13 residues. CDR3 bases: TGTGCCAGCAGCCAAACAGGGTTAGAGACCCAGTACTTC. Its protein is CASSQTGLETQYF.

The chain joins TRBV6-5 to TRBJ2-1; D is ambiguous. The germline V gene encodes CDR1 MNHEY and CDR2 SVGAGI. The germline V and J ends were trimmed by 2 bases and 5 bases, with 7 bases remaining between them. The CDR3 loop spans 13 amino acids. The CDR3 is CASSYGPDNEQFF. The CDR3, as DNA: TGTGCCAGCAGTTACGGTCCGGACAATGAGCAGTTCTTC.

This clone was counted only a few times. The CDR3 spells CASSDSGLGGTGELFF. CDR3 coding DNA: TGTGCCAGCAGTGACTCAGGACTAGGTGGCACCGGGGAGCTGTTTTTT. The V and J genes are TRBV6-4 and TRBJ2-2; TRBD2 aligns across 7 bases. CDR1 is MRHNA, CDR2 SNTAGT, per germline. Trimming cost V 0 bases and J 4 bases; bases outside gene matches: 5. This CDR3 spans 16 amino acids.

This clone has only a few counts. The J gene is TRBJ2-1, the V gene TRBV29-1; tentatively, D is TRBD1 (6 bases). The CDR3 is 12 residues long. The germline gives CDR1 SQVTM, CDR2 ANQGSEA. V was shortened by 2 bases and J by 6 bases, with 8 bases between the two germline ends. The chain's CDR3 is CSVEQGFNEQFF. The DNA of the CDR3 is TGCAGCGTTGAACAGGGGTTCAATGAGCAGTTCTTC.

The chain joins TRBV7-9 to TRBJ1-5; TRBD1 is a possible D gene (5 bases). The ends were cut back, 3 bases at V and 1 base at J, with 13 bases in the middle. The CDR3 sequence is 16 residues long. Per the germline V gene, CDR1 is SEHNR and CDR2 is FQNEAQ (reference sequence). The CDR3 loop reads CASSFNQGGSNQPQHF. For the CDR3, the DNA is TGTGCCAGCAGCTTCAACCAGGGAGGGAGCAATCAGCCCCAGCATTTT.

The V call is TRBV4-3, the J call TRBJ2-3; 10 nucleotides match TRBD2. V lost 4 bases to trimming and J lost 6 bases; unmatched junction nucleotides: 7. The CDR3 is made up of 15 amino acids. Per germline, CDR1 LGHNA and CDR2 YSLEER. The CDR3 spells CASSLNSGGFDTQYF. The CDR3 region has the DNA TGCGCCAGCAGCCTGAATAGCGGGGGGTTTGATACGCAGTATTTT.

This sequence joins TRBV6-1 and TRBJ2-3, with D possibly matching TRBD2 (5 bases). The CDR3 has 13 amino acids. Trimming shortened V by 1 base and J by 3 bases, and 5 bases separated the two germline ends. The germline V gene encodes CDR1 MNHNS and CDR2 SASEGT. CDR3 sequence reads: CASSEERTDTQYF. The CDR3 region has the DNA TGTGCCAGCAGTGAAGAGCGGACAGATACGCAGTATTTT.

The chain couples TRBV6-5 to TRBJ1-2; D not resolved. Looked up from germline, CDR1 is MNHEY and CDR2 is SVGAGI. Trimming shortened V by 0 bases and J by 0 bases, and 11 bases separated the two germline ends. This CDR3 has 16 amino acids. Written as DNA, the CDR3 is TGTGCCAGCAGTTACTCGAGGCACCTATCTAACTATGGCTACACCTTC. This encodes CASSYSRHLSNYGYTF.